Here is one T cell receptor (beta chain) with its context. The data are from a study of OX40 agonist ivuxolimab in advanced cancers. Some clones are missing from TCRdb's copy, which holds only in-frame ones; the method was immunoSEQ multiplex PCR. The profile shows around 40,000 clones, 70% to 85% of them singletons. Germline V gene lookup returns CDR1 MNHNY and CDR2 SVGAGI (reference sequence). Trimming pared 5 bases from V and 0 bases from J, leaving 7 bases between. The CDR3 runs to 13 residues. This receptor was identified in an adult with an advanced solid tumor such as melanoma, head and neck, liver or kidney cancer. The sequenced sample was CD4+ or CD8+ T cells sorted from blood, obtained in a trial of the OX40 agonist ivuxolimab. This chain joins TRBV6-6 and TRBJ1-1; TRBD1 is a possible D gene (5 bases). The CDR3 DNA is TGTGCCAGCAGTCTGACAGTGAACACTGAAGCTTTCTTT. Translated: CASSLTVNTEAFF.